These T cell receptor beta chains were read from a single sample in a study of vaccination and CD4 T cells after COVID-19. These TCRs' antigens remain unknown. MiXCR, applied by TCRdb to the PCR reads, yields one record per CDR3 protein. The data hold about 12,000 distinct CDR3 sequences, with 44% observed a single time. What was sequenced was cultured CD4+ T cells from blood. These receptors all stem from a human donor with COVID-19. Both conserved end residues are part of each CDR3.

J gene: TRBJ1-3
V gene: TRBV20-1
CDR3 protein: CSARDGGGNTIYF

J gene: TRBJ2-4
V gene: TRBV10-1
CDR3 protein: CASSQGAKNIQYF

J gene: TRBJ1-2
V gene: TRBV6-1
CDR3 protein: CASSEWGGYTF

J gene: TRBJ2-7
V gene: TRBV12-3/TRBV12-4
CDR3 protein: CASSRTSGGVEQYF

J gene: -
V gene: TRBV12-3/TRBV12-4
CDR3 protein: CASSQGRVSTDTQHF

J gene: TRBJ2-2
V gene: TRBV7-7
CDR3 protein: CASSLVRAGELFF

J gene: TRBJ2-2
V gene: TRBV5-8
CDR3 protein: CASSRKKTGLGELFF

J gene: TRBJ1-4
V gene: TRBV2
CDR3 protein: CASSDPWDSNEKLFF

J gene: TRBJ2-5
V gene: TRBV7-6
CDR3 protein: CASSSGFPGKTQYF

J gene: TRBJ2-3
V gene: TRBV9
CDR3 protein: CASSVRETGTDTQYF

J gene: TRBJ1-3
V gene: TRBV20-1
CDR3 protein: CSASLQGAGNTIYF

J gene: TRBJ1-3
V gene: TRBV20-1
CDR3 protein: CSASSSDRAYGNTIYF

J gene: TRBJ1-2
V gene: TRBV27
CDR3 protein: CASSLVQGAGNYGYTF

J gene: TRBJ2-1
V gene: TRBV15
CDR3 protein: CATSRDRAGLGQFF